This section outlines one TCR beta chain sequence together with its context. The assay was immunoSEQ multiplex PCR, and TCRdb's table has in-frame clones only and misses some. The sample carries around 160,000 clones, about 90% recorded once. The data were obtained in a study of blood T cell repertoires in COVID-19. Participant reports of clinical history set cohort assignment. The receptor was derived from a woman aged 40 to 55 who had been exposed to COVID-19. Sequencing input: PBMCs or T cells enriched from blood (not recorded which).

The CDR3 loop is CASSFTGKNEKLFF. The CDR3 DNA reads TGTGCCAGCAGTTTTACGGGGAAGAATGAAAAACTGTTTTTT. This chain joins TRBV27 and TRBJ1-4; D not certain. CDR3 size: 14 residues. In germline, CDR1 is MNHEY, CDR2 SMNVEV (reference sequence). Trimming removed 3 bases from V and 5 bases from J, with 10 bases in between.